Following are 2 T cell receptor beta chains from one sample sequenced in a study of cytomegalovirus exposure and HLA in healthy donors. PCR primers comprised 60 Vbeta and 13 Jbeta primers. The protocol was immunoSEQ multiplex PCR, while the TCRdb copy is restricted to in-frame clones and leaves out a portion. The sample lists 160,000 or so clones; roughly 88% were seen once. Sequencing was done on a sample of PBMCs. The source of these receptors is a woman in her late teens or twenties in good health and CMV-seronegative.

The V gene is TRBV5-1, the J gene TRBJ2-5; TRBD2 is a possible D gene (6 bases). CDR3 length: 15 amino acids. From germline, CDR1 is SGHRS and CDR2 YFSETQ. The V and J ends lost 3 bases and 2 bases respectively, with 14 bases between them. This CDR3 reads CASSSQVGGQETQYF. Written as DNA, the CDR3 is TGCGCCAGCAGCTCTCAAGTTGGGGGGCAAGAGACCCAGTACTTC.

This chain connects TRBV5-1 to TRBJ2-5, with 8 bases identical to TRBD2. This CDR3 has 15 amino acids. J was trimmed by 4 bases and V by 0 bases; bases with no gene match: 5. Germline-derived CDR1 and CDR2 are SGHRS and YFSETQ. The CDR3 spells CASSLDGGAGETQYF. In DNA, the CDR3 is TGCGCCAGCAGCTTGGACGGGGGGGCGGGAGAGACCCAGTACTTC.